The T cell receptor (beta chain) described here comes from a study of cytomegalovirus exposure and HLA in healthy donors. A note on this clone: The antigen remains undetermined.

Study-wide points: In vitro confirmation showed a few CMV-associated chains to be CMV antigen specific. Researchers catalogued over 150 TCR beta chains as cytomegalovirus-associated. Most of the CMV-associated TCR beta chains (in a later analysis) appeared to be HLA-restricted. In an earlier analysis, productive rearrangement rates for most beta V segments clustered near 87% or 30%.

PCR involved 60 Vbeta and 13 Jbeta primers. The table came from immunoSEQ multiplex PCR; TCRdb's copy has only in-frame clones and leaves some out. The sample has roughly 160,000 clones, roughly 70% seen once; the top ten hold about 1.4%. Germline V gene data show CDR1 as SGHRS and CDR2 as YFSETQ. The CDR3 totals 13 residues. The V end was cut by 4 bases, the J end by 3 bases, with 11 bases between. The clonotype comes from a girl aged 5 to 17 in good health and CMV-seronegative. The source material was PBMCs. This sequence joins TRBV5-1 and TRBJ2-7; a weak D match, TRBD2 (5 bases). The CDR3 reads CASSLAAGYEQYF. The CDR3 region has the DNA TGCGCCAGCAGCCTAGCTGCGGGCTACGAGCAGTACTTC.